Presented here are 15 T cell receptor beta chains from one specimen sequenced in a study of OX40 agonist ivuxolimab in advanced cancers. Only in-frame clones appear in the TCRdb table, and some are missing; sequencing was by immunoSEQ multiplex PCR. The repertoire has more than 95,000 clones, 85% to 95% of them found once; the top ten carry roughly 0.85%. The material was CD4+ or CD8+ T cells sorted from blood, obtained in a trial of the OX40 agonist ivuxolimab. The receptor source for this set is an adult with an advanced solid tumor such as melanoma, head and neck, liver or kidney cancer.

This sequence joins TRBV10-3 and TRBJ1-4; 12 nucleotides match TRBD1. J gave up 3 bases and V 6 bases, and 5 bases lay outside the gene matches. Germline V CDR1 and CDR2: ENHRY, SYGVKD. This CDR3 has 16 residues. CDR3 in amino acids: CAIRPGQGAANEKLFF. CDR3 nucleotide sequence: TGTGCCATCAGGCCGGGACAGGGGGCGGCTAATGAAAAACTGTTTTTT.

The V call is TRBV2, the J call TRBJ2-5; 8 bases are shared with TRBD1. The J call may not be correct, given that the DNA end is closer to TRBJ2-7. The germline CDR1 and CDR2 sequences are SNHLY and FYNNEI. The CDR3 runs 13 residues. The CDR3 spells CATKGQGPYEQYF. CDR3 in DNA: TGTGCCACCAAAGGACAGGGACCCTACGAGCAGTACTTC.

The rearrangement uses TRBV20-1 and TRBJ1-2, with D possibly matching TRBD1 (5 bases). V was trimmed by 5 bases and J by 7 bases, leaving 11 bases between them. This CDR3 comprises 11 residues. Germline CDR1 and CDR2: DFQATT and SNEGSKA (reference sequence). The CDR3 coding sequence is TGCAGTGCTGAGGGGTTTAGTGGCTACACCTTC. Translation: CSAEGFSGYTF.

J is TRBJ1-5 and V is TRBV18; TRBD1 agrees at 7 bases. The V gene's germline CDR1 is KGHSH and CDR2 LQKENI. J gave up 7 bases and V 3 bases, and 9 bases lay outside the gene matches. The CDR3 is 15 amino acids. CDR3 DNA: TGTGCCAGCTCACCGGGAACAGGGGAAGGCCAGCCCCAGCATTTT. Its translation is CASSPGTGEGQPQHF.

The genes are TRBV6-1 and TRBJ2-6; 8 nucleotides line up with TRBD1. Germline loops: CDR1 MNHNS, CDR2 SASEGT. Trimming cost V 4 bases and J 0 bases; bases outside gene matches: 11. The CDR3 length is 19 residues. The CDR3 DNA reads TGTGCCAGCAGTGGAAAAACCGGGACAGGCCCCTCTGGGGCCAACGTCCTGACTTTC. It encodes CASSGKTGTGPSGANVLTF.

The rearrangement uses TRBV30 and TRBJ2-7; TRBD1 agrees at 8 bases. Germline loops: CDR1 GTSNPN, CDR2 SVGIG (reference sequence). The CDR3 extends over 13 amino acids. The junction had 4 bases not matched to a gene; V was cut back by 3 bases and J by 3 bases. The CDR3 DNA reads as TGTGCCTGGAGCAGGACAGGGCTCTACGAGCAGTACTTC. Translating it yields CAWSRTGLYEQYF.

The chain couples TRBV18 to TRBJ1-1; D not certain. The V end was cut by 2 bases, the J end by 1 base, with 8 bases between. The CDR3 consists of 14 residues. Per germline, CDR1 KGHSH and CDR2 LQKENI. As DNA, the CDR3 is TGTGCCAGCTCACCAGTCGACCCGAACACTGAAGCTTTCTTT. Its protein product is CASSPVDPNTEAFF.

The chain employs TRBV19 and TRBJ2-7; D is perhaps TRBD1 (7 bases). The CDR3 totals 14 residues. Trimming pared 3 bases from V and 2 bases from J, leaving 11 bases between. CDR1 and CDR2 (germline): LNHDA, SQIVND (reference sequence). The CDR3 sequence: CASSIRGATYEQYF. CDR3 sequence (DNA): TGTGCCAGTAGTATCAGGGGGGCAACCTACGAGCAGTACTTC.

The CDR3 sequence: CASSLVYEQFF. The CDR3 nucleotides read TGTGCCAGCAGCTTAGTCTATGAGCAGTTCTTC. This sequence joins TRBV7-2 and TRBJ2-1; D unresolved. The CDR3 is 11 residues long. The V end lost 1 base, the J end lost 8 bases, and 3 bases lay between the germline ends. Germline lookup yields CDR1 SGHTA and CDR2 FQGNSA.

Remarks on this clone: One end of the junction does not line up with germline, which may come from a read error. The V and J genes are TRBV5-6 and TRBJ2-7; 7 bases match TRBD1. CDR1 is SGHDT, CDR2 YYEEEE, per germline. The CDR3 covers 13 residues. The CDR3 nucleotides read TGTGCCAGCAGCTCGCCTCATCAGGGGGTCCGGGACTTC. As protein: CASSSPHQGVRDF.

The chain recombines TRBV5-1 with TRBJ2-5; TRBD2 matches at 7 bases. V trimming: 3 bases; J trimming: 5 bases; junction bases outside the gene matches: 7. Germline values: CDR1 SGHRS, CDR2 YFSETQ. The CDR3 totals 14 residues. The CDR3 DNA follows: TGCGCCAGCAGCTCGGACCCGGGGGGTGAGACCCAGTACTTC. This sequence encodes CASSSDPGGETQYF. Looking up the rest from reference TRBV5-1 and TRBJ2-5 gives the full variable domain: KAGVTQTPRYLIKTRGQQVTLSCSPISGHRSVSWYQQTPGQGLQFLFEYFSETQRNKGNFPGRFSGRQFSNSRSEMNVSTLELGDSALYLCASSSDPGGETQYFGPGTRLLVL.

The rearrangement joins TRBV6-5 to TRBJ2-3; no clear D. The germline CDR1 and CDR2 sequences are MNHEY and SVGAGI. V lost 0 bases to trimming and J lost 2 bases, with 9 bases between them. This CDR3 contains 15 residues. DNA for the CDR3: TGTGCCAGCAGTTACTCGTGGGAATCCACAGATACGCAGTATTTT. It codes for CASSYSWESTDTQYF.

This chain links TRBV5-1 with TRBJ2-7; 10 bases are a match to TRBD1. This CDR3 has 15 amino acids. Germline V gene data show CDR1 as SGHRS and CDR2 as YFSETQ. V dropped 0 bases and J dropped 5; count of bases not matched to a gene: 5. As DNA, the CDR3 is TGCGCCAGCAGCTTGGGAGGGACAGGGGTCCACGAGCAGTACTTC. It specifies CASSLGGTGVHEQYF.

This rearrangement joins TRBV18 to TRBJ1-4; TRBD1 agrees at 8 bases. The CDR3 contains 18 residues. Germline lookup yields CDR1 KGHSH and CDR2 LQKENI. V lost 1 base and J lost 3; bases outside the gene matches: 10. CDR3 nucleotides: TGTGCCAGCTCACCACTCCCAGGGGGCCCCACCTCTAATGAAAAACTGTTTTTT. This codes for CASSPLPGGPTSNEKLFF.

The chain couples TRBV29-1 to TRBJ2-7; TRBD2 is a possible D gene (6 bases). V lost 3 bases, J lost 5 bases, and 11 bases lay in between. Germline V CDR1 and CDR2: SQVTM, ANQGSEA. The CDR3 extends over 12 amino acids. CDR3 loop: CSVEGPGDEQYF. The CDR3 nucleotides are TGCAGCGTTGAGGGACCGGGGGACGAGCAGTACTTC.